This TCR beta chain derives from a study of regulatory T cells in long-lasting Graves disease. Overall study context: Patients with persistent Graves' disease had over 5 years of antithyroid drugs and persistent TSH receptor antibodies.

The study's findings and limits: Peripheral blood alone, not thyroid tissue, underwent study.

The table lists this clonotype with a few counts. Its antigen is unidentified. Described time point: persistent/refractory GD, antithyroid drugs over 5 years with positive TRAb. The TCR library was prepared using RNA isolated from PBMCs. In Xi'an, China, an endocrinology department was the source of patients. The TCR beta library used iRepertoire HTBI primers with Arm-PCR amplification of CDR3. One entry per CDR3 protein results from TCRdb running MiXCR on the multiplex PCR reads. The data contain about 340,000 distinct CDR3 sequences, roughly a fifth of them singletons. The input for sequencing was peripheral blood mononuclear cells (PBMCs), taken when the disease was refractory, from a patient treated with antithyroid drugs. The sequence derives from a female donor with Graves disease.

Written as DNA, the CDR3 is TGCAGCGTTGTTCGGCTCCAAGAGACCCAGTACTTC. It encodes CSVVRLQETQYF. The chain recombines TRBV29-1 with TRBJ2-5; D is ambiguous. CDR3 size: 12 residues. V was trimmed by 4 bases and J by 1 base, leaving 7 bases between them. Germline loops: CDR1 SQVTM, CDR2 ANQGSEA.